This passage covers 21 T cell receptor beta chains from one sample sequenced in a study of blood T cell repertoires in COVID-19. Some clones are missing from TCRdb's copy, which holds only in-frame ones; the method was immunoSEQ multiplex PCR. The sample lists 110,000 or so clones; approximately 84% were seen once. Material: peripheral blood. These receptors were obtained from a man aged 45-60 years with acute or convalescent COVID-19.

This chain joins TRBV6-6 and TRBJ1-1; D gene uncertain. The CDR3 runs 12 residues. V was trimmed by 6 bases and J by 7 bases, leaving 12 bases between them. Per the germline V gene, CDR1 is MNHNY and CDR2 is SVGAGI (reference sequence). The CDR3: CASSNRVGEAFF. CDR3 sequence (DNA): TGTGCCAGCAGCAACCGGGTGGGTGAAGCTTTCTTT.

The genes are TRBV2 and TRBJ2-3; tentatively, D is TRBD1 (5 bases). The CDR3 contains 12 residues. Germline CDR1 is SNHLY and CDR2 is FYNNEI. Trimming left V 6 bases short and J 5 bases short, with 9 bases between. The CDR3 DNA is TGTGCCAGCAGACAGGAATTAGATACGCAGTATTTT. It encodes CASRQELDTQYF.

The chain recombines TRBV30 with TRBJ1-2; D uncertain. This CDR3 spans 11 amino acids. Germline-derived CDR1 and CDR2 are GTSNPN and SVGIG (reference sequence). With 3 bases removed from V and 4 bases from J, the gap between germline ends came to 6 bases. The CDR3 DNA reads as TGTGCCTGGAGCGACACCTATGGCTACACCTTC. Translated: CAWSDTYGYTF.

The genes are TRBV4-1 and TRBJ2-7; D not certain. The germline V gene encodes CDR1 MGHRA and CDR2 YSYEKL. This CDR3 has 14 amino acids. V was shortened by 4 bases and J by 0 bases, with 10 bases between the two germline ends. The CDR3 nucleotides read TGCGCCAGCAGCCCGAGACTTGACTCCTACGAGCAGTACGTC. This sequence encodes CASSPRLDSYEQYV.

This clone was detected only once. CDR3 sequence reads: CASSFELINYGYTF. For the CDR3, the DNA is TGTGCCAGCAGTTTCGAGTTGATTAACTATGGCTACACCTTC. The chain has TRBV2 and TRBJ1-2, with D uncertain. Trimming pared 5 bases from V and 1 base from J, leaving 11 bases between. The CDR3 totals 14 residues. The V gene's germline CDR1 is SNHLY and CDR2 FYNNEI. Combining the CDR3 with reference TRBV2 and TRBJ1-2 gives the whole variable domain EPEVTQTPSHQVTQMGQEVILRCVPISNHLYFYWYRQILGQKVEFLVSFYNNEISEKSEIFDDQFSVERPDGSNFTLKIRSTKLEDSAMYFCASSFELINYGYTFGSGTRLTVV.

In this sample, this clone turned up a few times. At the DNA level, this CDR3 is encoded by other sequences in the same sample as well. The V gene is TRBV27, the J gene TRBJ1-5; D ambiguous. The germline V and J ends were trimmed by 2 bases and 1 base, with 6 bases remaining between them. CDR1 is MNHEY, CDR2 SMNVEV, per germline (reference sequence). This CDR3 comprises 14 residues. Here the CDR3 DNA reads TGTGCCAGCAGTTTACGGGGAAGCAATCAGCCCCAGCATTTT. Protein product: CASSLRGSNQPQHF.

Only a few counts were recorded for this clone. This chain links TRBV12-3 or TRBV12-4 with TRBJ1-5; 10 bases are a match to TRBD1. The ends lost 6 bases at V and 7 bases at J; junction bases unmatched: 3. The CDR3 contains 13 residues. The CDR3 reads CASRGQGRQPQHF. CDR3 sequence (DNA): TGTGCCAGCAGGGGACAGGGGAGACAGCCCCAGCATTTT.

V is TRBV7-3 and J is TRBJ1-5; no clear D gene. There are 10 residues in the CDR3. Germline V lookup: CDR1 SGHTA, CDR2 FQGTGA. The V gene lost 8 bases and the J gene lost 5 bases, with 4 bases spanning the gap. The CDR3: CASYYQPQHF. The CDR3 DNA reads TGTGCCAGCTACTATCAGCCCCAGCATTTT.

The V gene is TRBV5-1, the J gene TRBJ1-4; unclear D gene. Germline CDR1 reads SGHRS; CDR2 reads YFSETQ. V was cut by 3 bases and J by 10 bases, with 7 bases left in between. The CDR3 consists of 11 residues. Here the CDR3 reads CASSYGGKLFF. The CDR3 DNA is TGCGCCAGCAGCTATGGAGGAAAACTGTTTTTT. The full variable domain, completed using reference TRBV5-1 and TRBJ1-4, is KAGVTQTPRYLIKTRGQQVTLSCSPISGHRSVSWYQQTPGQGLQFLFEYFSETQRNKGNFPGRFSGRQFSNSRSEMNVSTLELGDSALYLCASSYGGKLFFGSGTQLSVL.

This chain uses TRBV15 with TRBJ2-2; D is unclear. CDR1 LNHNV and CDR2 YYDKDF come from the germline V gene (reference sequence). Between the trimmed V and J ends, which lost 0 bases and 0 bases, there was a span of 5 bases. This CDR3 is 15 amino acids long. CDR3 coding DNA: TGTGCCACCAGCAGAGATCGGGCGAACACCGGGGAGCTGTTTTTT. Residues: CATSRDRANTGELFF.

The rearrangement joins TRBV5-6 to TRBJ2-7; D is uncertain. Trimming removed 0 bases from V and 6 bases from J, with 19 bases in between. This CDR3 spans 16 amino acids. Germline lookup yields CDR1 SGHDT and CDR2 YYEEEE. The CDR3 coding sequence is TGTGCCAGCAGCTTGGCCTATATGGCCCCGGAGTCCGAGCAGTACTTC. This encodes CASSLAYMAPESEQYF.

This chain connects TRBV30 to TRBJ1-4; 8 positions agree with TRBD1. CDR3 length: 13 amino acids. With 6 bases clipped from V and 7 bases from J, the junction kept 7 bases outside the gene matches. Germline V CDR1 and CDR2: GTSNPN, SVGIG (reference sequence). As DNA, the CDR3 is TGTGCCTGCTGGGGACAGGAGGTTGAAAAACTGTTTTTT. It codes for CACWGQEVEKLFF.

This clone has more than one count but fewer than ten. This sequence joins TRBV6-1 and TRBJ1-1; 9 bases are a match to TRBD1. The CDR3 consists of 20 residues. Losses at the gene ends were 3 bases for V and 2 bases for J; bases not matched to a gene: 19. Germline V lookup: CDR1 MNHNS, CDR2 SASEGT. The CDR3, as DNA: TGTGCCAGCAGTGACGATTTTGAGGGGACAGGGATATCGGTTAACACTGAAGCTTTCTTT. This gives the protein CASSDDFEGTGISVNTEAFF.

This chain connects TRBV9 to TRBJ2-7, with D possibly matching TRBD1 (5 bases). This CDR3 has 16 amino acids. Germline V gives CDR1 SGDLS, CDR2 YYNGEE. V dropped 4 bases and J dropped 3 bases, with 20 bases sitting between them. The CDR3 DNA reads TGTGCCAGCAGCCCCGGACCCAGGGTGGCTAGCTACGAGCAGTACTTC. Amino acids: CASSPGPRVASYEQYF.

Turning to this clone: It is likely a read error, because the conserved phenylalanine at the end of the CDR3 is missing. It is unclear where the CDR3 begins or ends on the DNA, so no DNA is shown, and the CDR3 is as TCRdb lists it. The CDR3 sequence: CASIDSPGQGLV. The V gene is TRBV6-4, the J gene TRBJ2-4; the DNA was not compared with TRBD1, the D call given in the table. Germline loops: CDR1 MRHNA, CDR2 SNTAGT. The CDR3 extends over 12 residues, inclusive of both ends.

This clone was seen more than once but under ten times. This chain connects TRBV28 to TRBJ2-7, with 10 bases aligning to TRBD1. J was trimmed by 1 base and V by 8 bases; bases with no gene match: 5. This CDR3 comprises 14 residues. The germline V gene has CDR1 MDHEN and CDR2 SYDVKM. The CDR3 DNA reads TGTGCCAGCCCCTTGGGACAGGGGTCCTACGAGCAGTACGTC. Amino acids: CASPLGQGSYEQYV.

This clone occurred once. The rearrangement uses TRBV9 and TRBJ1-6; possible D gene TRBD1, 5 bases. In germline, CDR1 is SGDLS, CDR2 YYNGEE. The CDR3 contains 14 residues. The V end lost 3 bases, the J end lost 13 bases, and 17 bases lay between the germline ends. The CDR3 DNA reads TGTGCCAGCAGCGCCACTGGGGCTGCAGGCCCCCTCCACTTT. Its protein product is CASSATGAAGPLHF.

CDR3 nucleotides: TGCGCCAGCAGCTTGACAGGGGGCGAAGGCTATGGCTACACCTTC. Its protein is CASSLTGGEGYGYTF. The chain couples TRBV5-1 to TRBJ1-2; 9 nucleotides align to TRBD1. V was clipped by 1 base and J by 4 bases; unmatched bases: 5. The CDR3 runs 15 residues. Germline V gene data show CDR1 as SGHRS and CDR2 as YFSETQ.

This chain uses TRBV7-8 with TRBJ2-5; 8 nucleotides align to TRBD2. With V trimmed by 5 bases and J by 5 bases, 10 bases remained unmatched. Germline V gives CDR1 SGHVS, CDR2 FQNEAQ. This CDR3 spans 15 amino acids. The CDR3 reads CASSTLRGARETQYF. For the CDR3, the DNA is TGTGCCAGCAGCACCTTGCGGGGGGCCCGGGAGACCCAGTACTTC.

The genes are TRBV6-6 and TRBJ1-2; D is unclear. CDR1 and CDR2 from the germline V gene are MNHNY and SVGAGI (reference sequence). V was shortened by 0 bases and J by 0 bases, with 11 bases between the two germline ends. The CDR3 runs to 16 residues. The DNA of the CDR3 is TGTGCCAGCAGTTACTCTAGCCGGTCCACTAACTATGGCTACACCTTC. It is translated as CASSYSSRSTNYGYTF.

The chain combines TRBV6-5 with TRBJ1-2; D gene unclear. Trimming took off 6 bases at V and 4 bases at J, with 6 bases between the two ends. Germline V gene lookup returns CDR1 MNHEY and CDR2 SVGAGI. This CDR3 has 11 residues. The CDR3 spells CASSTFYGYTF. The CDR3 DNA sequence: TGTGCCAGCAGCACTTTCTATGGCTACACCTTC.